This T cell receptor (beta chain) was identified in a study of blood T cell repertoires in COVID-19. Study-wide background: Sites in the United States, Italy and Spain provided acute and convalescent COVID-19 samples.

This clone was found once. Germline-derived CDR1 and CDR2 are MNHEY and SVGEGT. Trimming stripped 2 bases from V and 1 base from J, with 13 bases between. CDR3 length: 16 residues. Original processing methods: Estimation of nucleated cell counts was performed using reference gene primer amplification. Data came from immunoSEQ multiplex PCR; TCRdb stores just in-frame clones and leaves some out. V and J calls and clone size come straight from that table; D and trimming were deduced from the DNA. The repertoire holds fewer than 250,000 clones, with roughly 80% as singletons. The receptor was derived from a woman aged 80 or over with acute or convalescent COVID-19. The V call is TRBV6-2 or TRBV6-3, the J call TRBJ2-3; tentatively, D is TRBD2 (5 bases). Material for sequencing was peripheral blood. CDR3 in DNA: TGTGCCAGCAGTTACATCGAGGCAGCGGGCACAGATACGCAGTATTTT. Protein sequence: CASSYIEAAGTDTQYF.